A selection of T cell receptor beta chains follows, all from one sample in a study of identical twins. TCRdb ran MiXCR on the 5' RACE reads and lists one entry per CDR3 protein. Counted here are some 900,000 distinct CDR3 sequences, 9% to 15% occurring once; the ten biggest clones make up roughly 1.6%. These records were also assigned to another study, of yellow fever vaccine responses in identical twins.

The sample taken for sequencing was PBMCs. Source of these receptors: a woman in her late teens or twenties in good health. The CDR3 runs from the conserved cysteine through the conserved F or W. Fields, in order: CDR3 protein, CDR3 DNA, V gene, J gene, clone size, D gene. A D gene is named only where the DNA matches it firmly. Clone size, where shown, is once, few, many, or a class for clones that have expanded.

CSGRLPNTEAFF	TGCAGCGGTAGGCTACCGAACACTGAAGCTTTCTTT	TRBV29-1	TRBJ1-1	NA	NA
CSARGPNEETQYF	TGCAGTGCTAGAGGCCCCAATGAGGAGACCCAGTACTTC	TRBV20-1	TRBJ2-5	NA	NA
CASSHPNPRWNYGYTF	TGTGCCAGCAGCCATCCAAATCCACGGTGGAACTATGGCTACACCTTC	TRBV7-9	TRBJ1-2	NA	NA
CASGTGFYNEQFF	TGTGCCAGCGGGACGGGATTCTACAATGAGCAGTTCTTC	TRBV7-2	TRBJ2-1	NA	NA
CASSRTGTANQPQHF	TGTGCCAGCAGCCGAACCGGGACGGCGAATCAGCCCCAGCATTTT	TRBV7-2	TRBJ1-5	few	NA
CSARQAGTTNLRNTGELFF	TGCAGTGCTAGACAGGCCGGGACTACCAACCTCCGGAACACCGGGGAGCTGTTTTTT	TRBV20-1	TRBJ2-2	NA	TRBD2
CASSRFVGGETQYF	TGTGCCAGTAGCCGCTTCGTGGGAGGGGAGACCCAGTACTTC	TRBV19	TRBJ2-5	NA	TRBD2
CASSIRDNQNIQYF	TGTGCCAGCAGTATCCGGGACAACCAAAACATTCAGTACTTC	TRBV12-3/TRBV12-4	TRBJ2-4	many	NA
CAISDVRGSGANVLTF	TGTGCCATCAGTGATGTCCGGGGGTCTGGGGCCAACGTCCTGACTTTC	TRBV10-3	TRBJ2-6	few	NA
CASSPGSFDTQYF	TGTGCCAGCAGTCCAGGTTCTTTTGATACGCAGTATTTT	TRBV12-3/TRBV12-4	TRBJ2-3	many	NA
CSARDLGHEQFF	TGCAGTGCTAGAGATCTGGGGCATGAGCAGTTCTTC	TRBV20-1	TRBJ2-1	many	NA
CASSLGQGPNSPLHF	TGTGCCAGCAGCTTGGGACAGGGCCCCAATTCACCCCTCCACTTT	TRBV5-4	TRBJ1-6	few	TRBD1
CSARSVAGGSSTDTQYF	TGCAGTGCTAGATCGGTAGCGGGGGGCAGCTCCACAGATACGCAGTATTTT	TRBV20-1	TRBJ2-3	NA	TRBD2
CASKTGLPTQYF	TGTGCCAGCAAGACGGGACTACCGACGCAGTATTTT	TRBV2	TRBJ2-3	NA	TRBD2
CSARDWGREGRDGELFF	TGCAGTGCTAGAGACTGGGGGCGGGAGGGGCGCGACGGGGAGCTGTTTTTT	TRBV20-1	TRBJ2-2	few	TRBD2
CASSPRLDFNYGYTF	TGTGCCAGCAGCCCACGACTGGATTTTAACTATGGCTACACCTTC	TRBV5-5	TRBJ1-2	few	NA
CATGTETEAFF	TGTGCCACAGGGACAGAGACTGAAGCTTTCTTT	TRBV7-6	TRBJ1-1	NA	TRBD1
CASSYSSYPSDSYTF	TGTGCCAGCAGTTACTCGTCATACCCCTCTGATAGCTACACCTTC	TRBV6-5	TRBJ1-2	few	NA
CASSHPPRNEQFF	TGTGCCAGCAGCCATCCACCCCGCAATGAGCAGTTCTTC	TRBV14	TRBJ2-1	NA	NA
CASGEGGEQYF	TGTGCCAGCGGGGAGGGTGGCGAGCAGTACTTC	TRBV7-8	TRBJ2-7	NA	TRBD2
CASSEGTAAWTSGGYGTDTQYF	TGCGCCAGCAGTGAGGGAACAGCCGCTTGGACTAGCGGGGGTTATGGCACAGATACGCAGTATTTT	TRBV10-1	TRBJ2-3	few	TRBD2
CASSVSTTNEKLFF	TGTGCCAGCAGTGTATCAACAACTAATGAAAAACTGTTTTTT	TRBV6-1	TRBJ1-4	few	NA
CSARAPVGGEQYF	TGCAGTGCTAGAGCCCCCGTCGGTGGCGAGCAGTACTTC	TRBV20-1	TRBJ2-7	many	NA
CATSRPDTTEAFF	TGTGCCACCAGCAGACCTGACACCACTGAAGCTTTCTTT	TRBV15	TRBJ1-1	many	NA
CASISRDSYEQYF	TGTGCCAGCATCTCGCGGGACTCCTACGAGCAGTACTTC	TRBV25-1	TRBJ2-7	many	NA
CASSPGLADSYEQYF	TGTGCCAGCAGCCCGGGACTAGCGGACAGCTACGAGCAGTACTTC	TRBV11-3	TRBJ2-7	NA	TRBD2
CASSLGPGLADQETQYF	TGCGCCAGCAGCTTGGGGCCGGGACTAGCGGACCAAGAGACCCAGTACTTC	TRBV5-1	TRBJ2-5	NA	TRBD2
CASSQNRGRGLRGTDTQYF	TGTGCCAGCAGTCAAAACAGGGGACGCGGCTTAAGAGGCACAGATACGCAGTATTTT	TRBV6-1	TRBJ2-3	NA	TRBD1
CASRPAGGGQETQYF	TGTGCCAGCAGGCCAGCGGGGGGCGGACAAGAGACCCAGTACTTC	TRBV12-3/TRBV12-4	TRBJ2-5	NA	TRBD2
CASSRQPQADRTSGVTYEQYF	TGTGCCAGTAGTAGACAACCCCAGGCAGACCGGACTAGCGGAGTGACCTACGAGCAGTACTTC	TRBV19	TRBJ2-7	NA	TRBD2
CASSQEGLAGGSEQFF	TGTGCCAGCAGCCAAGAGGGACTAGCGGGAGGTAGTGAGCAGTTCTTC	TRBV4-2	TRBJ2-1	NA	TRBD2
CASTGEVSYNEQFF	TGTGCCAGCACGGGGGAGGTCTCCTACAATGAGCAGTTCTTC	TRBV12-3/TRBV12-4	TRBJ2-1	many	NA
CSARLPSANNEQFF	TGCAGTGCTAGATTGCCTAGCGCTAACAATGAGCAGTTCTTC	TRBV20-1	TRBJ2-1	NA	NA
CASSFSGNYGYTF	TGTGCCAGCAGCTTCAGTGGGAACTATGGCTACACCTTC	TRBV13	TRBJ1-2	many	NA
CASSKLIRETQYF	TGTGCCAGCAGCAAACTGATCCGGGAGACCCAGTACTTC	TRBV7-8	TRBJ2-5	few	NA
CAISGGNEKLFF	TGTGCCATCAGTGGAGGGAATGAAAAACTGTTTTTT	TRBV10-3	TRBJ1-4	NA	NA